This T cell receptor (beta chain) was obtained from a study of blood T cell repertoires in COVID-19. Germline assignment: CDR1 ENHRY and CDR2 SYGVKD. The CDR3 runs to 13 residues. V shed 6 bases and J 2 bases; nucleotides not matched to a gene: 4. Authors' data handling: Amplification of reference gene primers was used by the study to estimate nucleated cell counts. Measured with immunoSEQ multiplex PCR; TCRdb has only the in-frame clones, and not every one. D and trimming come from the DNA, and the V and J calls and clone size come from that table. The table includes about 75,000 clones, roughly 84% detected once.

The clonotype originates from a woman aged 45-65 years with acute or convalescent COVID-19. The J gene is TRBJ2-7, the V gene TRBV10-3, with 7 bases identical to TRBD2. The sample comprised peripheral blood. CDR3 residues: CAISRDYTYEQYF. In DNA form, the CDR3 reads TGTGCCATCAGCCGGGACTATACCTACGAGCAGTACTTC.